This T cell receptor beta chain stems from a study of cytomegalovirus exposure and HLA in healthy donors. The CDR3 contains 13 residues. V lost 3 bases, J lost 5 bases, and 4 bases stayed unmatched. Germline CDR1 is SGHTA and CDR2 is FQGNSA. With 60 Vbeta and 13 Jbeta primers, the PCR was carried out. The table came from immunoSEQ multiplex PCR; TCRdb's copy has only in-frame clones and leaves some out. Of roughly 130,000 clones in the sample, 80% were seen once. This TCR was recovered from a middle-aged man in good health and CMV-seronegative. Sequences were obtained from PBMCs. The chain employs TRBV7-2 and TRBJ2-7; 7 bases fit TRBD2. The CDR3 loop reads CASSFAGENEQYF. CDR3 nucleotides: TGTGCCAGCAGCTTTGCGGGAGAAAACGAGCAGTACTTC. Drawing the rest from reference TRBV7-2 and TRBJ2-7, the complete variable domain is GAGVSQSPSNKVTEKGKDVELRCDPISGHTALYWYRQSLGQGLEFLIYFQGNSAPDKSGLPSDRFSAERTGGSVSTLTIQRTQQEDSAVYLCASSFAGENEQYFGPGTRLTVT.